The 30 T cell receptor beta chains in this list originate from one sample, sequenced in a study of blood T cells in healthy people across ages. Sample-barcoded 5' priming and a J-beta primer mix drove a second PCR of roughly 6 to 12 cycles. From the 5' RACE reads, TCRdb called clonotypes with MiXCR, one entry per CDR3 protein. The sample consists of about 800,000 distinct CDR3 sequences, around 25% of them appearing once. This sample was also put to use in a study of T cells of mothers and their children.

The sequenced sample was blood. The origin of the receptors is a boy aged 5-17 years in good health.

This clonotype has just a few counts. This CDR3 is CASRPQGNTGELFF. DNA of the CDR3: TGTGCCAGCAGGCCACAGGGCAACACCGGGGAGCTGTTTTTT. This chain uses TRBV2 with TRBJ2-2; tentatively, D is TRBD1 (6 bases). The CDR3 length is 14 residues. CDR1 and CDR2 from the germline V gene are SNHLY and FYNNEI. Trimming pared 6 bases from V and 2 bases from J, leaving 10 bases between. Based on the CDR3 plus reference TRBV2 and TRBJ2-2, the full variable domain is EPEVTQTPSHQVTQMGQEVILRCVPISNHLYFYWYRQILGQKVEFLVSFYNNEISEKSEIFDDQFSVERPDGSNFTLKIRSTKLEDSAMYFCASRPQGNTGELFFGEGSRLTVL.

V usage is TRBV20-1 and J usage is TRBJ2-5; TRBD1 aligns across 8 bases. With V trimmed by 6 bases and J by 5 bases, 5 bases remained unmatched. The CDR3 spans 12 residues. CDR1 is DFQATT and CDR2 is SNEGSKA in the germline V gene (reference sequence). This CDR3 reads CSAPDRVETQYF. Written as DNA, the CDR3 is TGCAGTGCGCCGGACAGGGTTGAGACCCAGTACTTC.

CDR3 region: CSARRGTSGGGEQFF. Written as DNA, the CDR3 is TGCAGTGCTAGACGTGGGACTAGCGGGGGGGGTGAGCAGTTCTTC. The V and J genes are TRBV20-1 and TRBJ2-1, with TRBD2 identical over 16 bases. CDR1 is DFQATT, CDR2 SNEGSKA, per germline (reference sequence). This CDR3 has 15 residues. Trimming cost V 2 bases and J 9 bases; bases outside gene matches: 4.

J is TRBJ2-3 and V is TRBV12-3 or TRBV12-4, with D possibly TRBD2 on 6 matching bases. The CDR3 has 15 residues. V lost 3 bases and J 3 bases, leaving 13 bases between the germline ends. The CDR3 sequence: CASSLGLAWTDTQYF. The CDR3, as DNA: TGTGCCAGCAGTTTGGGGCTAGCGTGGACAGATACGCAGTATTTT.

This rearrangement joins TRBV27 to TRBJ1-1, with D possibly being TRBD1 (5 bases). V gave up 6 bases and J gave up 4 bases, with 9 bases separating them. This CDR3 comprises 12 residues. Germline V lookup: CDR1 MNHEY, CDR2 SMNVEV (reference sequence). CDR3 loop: CASRGLSTEAFF. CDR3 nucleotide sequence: TGTGCCAGCAGGGGACTTAGCACTGAAGCTTTCTTT.

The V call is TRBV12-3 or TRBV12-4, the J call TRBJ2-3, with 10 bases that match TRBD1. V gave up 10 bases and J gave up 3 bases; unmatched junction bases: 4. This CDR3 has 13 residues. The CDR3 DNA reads TGTGCCACCAGACAGGGGGCTACAGATACGCAGTATTTT. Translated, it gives CATRQGATDTQYF.

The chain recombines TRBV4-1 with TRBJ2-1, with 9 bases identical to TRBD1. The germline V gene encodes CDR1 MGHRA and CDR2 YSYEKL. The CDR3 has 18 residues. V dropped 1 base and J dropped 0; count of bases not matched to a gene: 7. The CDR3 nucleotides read TGCGCCAGCAGCCAAGTCTCCGGGACAGGGAGCTCCTACAATGAGCAGTTCTTC. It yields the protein CASSQVSGTGSSYNEQFF.

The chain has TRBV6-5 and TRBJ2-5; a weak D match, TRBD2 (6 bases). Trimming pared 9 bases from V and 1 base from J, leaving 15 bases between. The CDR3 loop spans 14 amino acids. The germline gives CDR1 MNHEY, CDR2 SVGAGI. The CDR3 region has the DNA TGTGCCAGTCACGCGGGACGCCTCCAAGAGACCCAGTACTTC. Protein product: CASHAGRLQETQYF.

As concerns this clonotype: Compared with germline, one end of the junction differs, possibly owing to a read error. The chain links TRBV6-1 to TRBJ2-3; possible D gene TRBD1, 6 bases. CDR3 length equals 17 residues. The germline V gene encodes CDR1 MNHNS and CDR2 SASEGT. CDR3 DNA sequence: TGTACCAGCAGATCTCACATGGGGGCGGGTAGCACAGATACGCAGTATTTT. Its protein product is CTSRSHMGAGSTDTQYF.

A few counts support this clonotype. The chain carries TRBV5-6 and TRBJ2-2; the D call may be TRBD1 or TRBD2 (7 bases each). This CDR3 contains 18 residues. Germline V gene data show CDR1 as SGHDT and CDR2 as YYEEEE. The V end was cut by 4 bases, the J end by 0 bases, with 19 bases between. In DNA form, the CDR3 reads TGTGCCAGCAGCCCCAGGGGGTTGGCGGGGGCGAACACCGGGGAGCTGTTTTTT. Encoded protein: CASSPRGLAGANTGELFF.

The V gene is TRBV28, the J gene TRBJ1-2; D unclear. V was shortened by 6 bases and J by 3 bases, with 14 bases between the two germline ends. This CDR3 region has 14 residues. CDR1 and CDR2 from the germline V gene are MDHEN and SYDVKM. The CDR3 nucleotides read TGTGCCAGCAGAGCCCGCGGGGTCTACTATGGCTACACCTTC. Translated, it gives CASRARGVYYGYTF.

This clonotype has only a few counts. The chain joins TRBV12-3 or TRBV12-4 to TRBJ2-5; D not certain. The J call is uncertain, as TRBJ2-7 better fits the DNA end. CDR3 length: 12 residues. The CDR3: CASSFTNYEQYF. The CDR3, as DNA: TGTGCCAGCAGTTTTACCAACTACGAGCAGTACTTC.

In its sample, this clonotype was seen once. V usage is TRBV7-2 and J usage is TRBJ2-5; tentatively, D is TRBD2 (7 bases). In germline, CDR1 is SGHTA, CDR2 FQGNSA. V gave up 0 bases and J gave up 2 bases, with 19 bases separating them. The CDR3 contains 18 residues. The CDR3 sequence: CASSLAAGGRGYQETQYF. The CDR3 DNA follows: TGTGCCAGCAGCTTAGCTGCCGGGGGGAGGGGGTATCAAGAGACCCAGTACTTC.

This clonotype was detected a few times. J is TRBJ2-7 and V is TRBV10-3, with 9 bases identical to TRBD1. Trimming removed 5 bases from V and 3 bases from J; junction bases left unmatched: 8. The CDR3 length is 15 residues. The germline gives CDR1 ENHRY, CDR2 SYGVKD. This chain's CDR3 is CAISTGTGTLYEQYF. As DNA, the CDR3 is TGTGCCATCAGTACCGGGACAGGGACACTCTACGAGCAGTACTTC.

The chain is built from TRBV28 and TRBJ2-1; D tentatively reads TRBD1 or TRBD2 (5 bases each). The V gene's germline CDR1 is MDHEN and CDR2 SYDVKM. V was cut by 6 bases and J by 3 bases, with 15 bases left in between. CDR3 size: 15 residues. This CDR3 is CASSGTRGDYNEQFF. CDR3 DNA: TGTGCCAGCAGCGGTACGAGGGGAGACTACAATGAGCAGTTCTTC.

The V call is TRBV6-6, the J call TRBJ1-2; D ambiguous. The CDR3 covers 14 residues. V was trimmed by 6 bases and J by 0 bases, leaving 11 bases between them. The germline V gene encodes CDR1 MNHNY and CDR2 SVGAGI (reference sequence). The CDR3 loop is CASSQGGTNYGYTF. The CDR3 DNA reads TGTGCCAGCAGCCAAGGTGGGACTAACTATGGCTACACCTTC.

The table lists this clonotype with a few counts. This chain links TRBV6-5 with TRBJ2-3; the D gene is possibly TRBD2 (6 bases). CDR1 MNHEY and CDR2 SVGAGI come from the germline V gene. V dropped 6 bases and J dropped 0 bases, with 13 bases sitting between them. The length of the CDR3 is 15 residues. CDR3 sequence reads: CASSLLASSTDTQYF. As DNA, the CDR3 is TGTGCCAGCAGCCTACTAGCTTCTAGCACAGATACGCAGTATTTT.

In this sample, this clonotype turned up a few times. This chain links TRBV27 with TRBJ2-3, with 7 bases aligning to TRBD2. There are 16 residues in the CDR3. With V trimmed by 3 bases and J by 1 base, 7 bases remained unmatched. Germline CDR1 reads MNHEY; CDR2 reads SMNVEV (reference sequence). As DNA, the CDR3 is TGTGCCAGCAGTTTCCCCCCTGGGGGGGGCACAGATACGCAGTATTTT. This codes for CASSFPPGGGTDTQYF.

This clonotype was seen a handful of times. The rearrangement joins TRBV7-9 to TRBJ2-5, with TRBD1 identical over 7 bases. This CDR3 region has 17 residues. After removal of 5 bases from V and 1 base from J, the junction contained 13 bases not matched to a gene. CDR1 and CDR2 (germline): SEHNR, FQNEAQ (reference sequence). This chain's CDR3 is CASSLNRQGSFQETQYF. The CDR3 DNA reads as TGTGCCAGCAGCCTTAACCGACAGGGCTCCTTCCAAGAGACCCAGTACTTC.

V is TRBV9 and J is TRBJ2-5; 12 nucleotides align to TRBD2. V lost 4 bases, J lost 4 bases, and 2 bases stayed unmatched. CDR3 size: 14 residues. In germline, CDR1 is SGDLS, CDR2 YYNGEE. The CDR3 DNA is TGTGCCAGCAGCCCTAGCGGGAGGGTAGAGACCCAGTACTTC. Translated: CASSPSGRVETQYF.

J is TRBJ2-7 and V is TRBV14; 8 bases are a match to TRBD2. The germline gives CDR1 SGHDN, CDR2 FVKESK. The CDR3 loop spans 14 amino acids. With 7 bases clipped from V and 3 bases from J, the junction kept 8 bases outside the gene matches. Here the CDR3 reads CASNRAGVGYEQYF. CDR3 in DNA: TGTGCCAGCAACCGAGCGGGGGTAGGCTACGAGCAGTACTTC.

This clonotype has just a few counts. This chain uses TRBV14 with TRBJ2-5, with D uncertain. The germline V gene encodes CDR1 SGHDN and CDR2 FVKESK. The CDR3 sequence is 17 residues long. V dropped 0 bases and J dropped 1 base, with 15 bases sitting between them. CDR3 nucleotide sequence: TGTGCCAGCAGCCAAGATTCAGCTTTCCACAGCCAAGAGACCCAGTACTTC. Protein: CASSQDSAFHSQETQYF.

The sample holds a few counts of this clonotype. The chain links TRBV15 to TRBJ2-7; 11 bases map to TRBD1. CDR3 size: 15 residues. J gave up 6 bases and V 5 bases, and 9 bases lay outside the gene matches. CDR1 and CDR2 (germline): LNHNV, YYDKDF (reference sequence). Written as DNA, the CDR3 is TGTGCCACCAGCTTCACCACCGGGACAGGGGGCGAGCAGTACTTC. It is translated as CATSFTTGTGGEQYF.

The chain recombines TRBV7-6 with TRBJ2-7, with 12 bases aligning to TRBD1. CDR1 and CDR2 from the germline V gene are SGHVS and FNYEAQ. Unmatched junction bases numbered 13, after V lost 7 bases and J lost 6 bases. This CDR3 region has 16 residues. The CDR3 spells CASTKDSGQGASEQYF. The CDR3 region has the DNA TGTGCCAGCACCAAAGATTCGGGACAGGGGGCATCCGAGCAGTACTTC. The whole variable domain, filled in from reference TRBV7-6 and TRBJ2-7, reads GAGVSQSPRYKVTKRGQDVALRCDPISGHVSLYWYRQALGQGPEFLTYFNYEAQQDKSGLPNDRFSAERPEGSISTLTIQRTEQRDSAMYRCASTKDSGQGASEQYFGPGTRLTVT.

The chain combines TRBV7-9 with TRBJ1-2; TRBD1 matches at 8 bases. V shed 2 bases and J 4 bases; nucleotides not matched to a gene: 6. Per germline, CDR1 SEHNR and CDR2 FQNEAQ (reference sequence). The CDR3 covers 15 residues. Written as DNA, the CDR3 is TGTGCCAGCAGCTTATCGCAGGGGGCTGTCTATGGCTACACCTTC. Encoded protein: CASSLSQGAVYGYTF.

CDR3 sequence (DNA): TGTGCCAGCAGCTCCTACAGGGTGTTGAGGGAGACCCAGTACTTC. It yields the protein CASSSYRVLRETQYF. The rearrangement uses TRBV7-6 and TRBJ2-5; D might be TRBD1 (6 bases). V lost 4 bases and J lost 5, with 17 bases in between. CDR1 is SGHVS and CDR2 is FNYEAQ in the germline V gene. The CDR3 runs 15 residues.

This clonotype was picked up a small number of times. CDR3 coding DNA: TGCAGCGTTGAGGGCAGGGGGAAAACCTATGGCTACACCTTC. It yields the protein CSVEGRGKTYGYTF. The V and J genes are TRBV29-1 and TRBJ1-2; 7 bases agree with TRBD1. In germline, CDR1 is SQVTM, CDR2 ANQGSEA. The trim removed 3 bases at V and 4 bases at J, leaving 8 bases unmatched. CDR3 size: 14 residues.

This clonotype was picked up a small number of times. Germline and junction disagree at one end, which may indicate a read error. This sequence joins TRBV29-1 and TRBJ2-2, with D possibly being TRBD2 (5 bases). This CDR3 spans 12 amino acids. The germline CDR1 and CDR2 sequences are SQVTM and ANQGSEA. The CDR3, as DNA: TGCAGCGTTGGGAGGCTAACCGGAGAGCTGTTTTTT. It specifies CSVGRLTGELFF.

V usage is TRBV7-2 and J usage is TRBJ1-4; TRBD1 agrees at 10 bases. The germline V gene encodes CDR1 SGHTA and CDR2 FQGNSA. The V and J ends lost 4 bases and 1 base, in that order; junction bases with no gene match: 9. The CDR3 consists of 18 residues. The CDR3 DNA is TGTGCCAGCAGCTCGGGACAGGGGTCCTTCCTAACTAATGAAAAACTGTTTTTT. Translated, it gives CASSSGQGSFLTNEKLFF.

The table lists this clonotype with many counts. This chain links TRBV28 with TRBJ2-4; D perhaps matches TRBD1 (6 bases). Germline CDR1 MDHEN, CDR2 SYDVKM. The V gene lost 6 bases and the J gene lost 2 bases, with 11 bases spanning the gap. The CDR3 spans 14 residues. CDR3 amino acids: CASSLQGTKNIQYF. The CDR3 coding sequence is TGTGCCAGCAGCTTACAGGGAACCAAAAACATTCAGTACTTC.